This entry lists 22 T cell receptor beta chains sequenced from one sample in a study of CD8+CD57+ T cells in acquired aplastic anemia. The study profiled TCR beta VDJ and CDR3 using genomic DNA as template. Using its own MiXCR run on the reads, TCRdb lists one record per CDR3 protein. This table holds 250,000 to 350,000 distinct CDR3 sequences, approximately 55% found once. Sequencing was done on a sample of sorted CD4+, CD8+, or CD8+CD57+ T cells (not recorded which) from PBMCs. Every receptor here comes from a human donor with severe aplastic anemia or a healthy control (not recorded which).

The chain carries TRBV5-6 and TRBJ2-3; perhaps TRBD2 as D (7 bases). This CDR3 is 16 amino acids long. The V and J ends lost 0 bases and 5 bases respectively, with 16 bases between them. The germline gives CDR1 SGHDT, CDR2 YYEEEE. The DNA for the CDR3 is TGTGCCAGCAGCTTGGTTGGGGGGGCGGCCGGAGATACGCAGTATTTT. It translates to CASSLVGGAAGDTQYF. The whole variable domain, remainder taken from reference TRBV5-6 and TRBJ2-3, is DAGVTQSPTHLIKTRGQQVTLRCSPKSGHDTVSWYQQALGQGPQFIFQYYEEEERQRGNFPDRFSGHQFPNYSSELNVNALLLGDSALYLCASSLVGGAAGDTQYFGPGTRLTVL.

The rearrangement uses TRBV20-1 and TRBJ2-1, with 9 nucleotides matching TRBD2. CDR1 is DFQATT and CDR2 is SNEGSKA in the germline V gene (reference sequence). CDR3 size: 15 residues. V lost 6 bases to trimming and J lost 4 bases; unmatched junction nucleotides: 10. CDR3 amino acids: CSAPRGTSRYNEQFF. The CDR3 DNA reads as TGCAGTGCGCCCCGGGGGACTAGCAGGTACAATGAGCAGTTCTTC.

About this clonotype itself: The limits of the CDR3 on the DNA are not certain, so only TCRdb's listed CDR3 is given. This sequence joins TRBV25-1 and TRBJ2-5; TRBD1, as called in the table, went unchecked against the DNA. CDR1 and CDR2 (germline): MGHDK, SYGVNS. Ends included, the CDR3 has 21 residues. The CDR3 sequence: CDSSFYICSAQRQGREETQYF.

Turning to this clonotype: One junction end disagrees with the germline gene, perhaps due to a read error. The chain has TRBV19 and TRBJ1-1; a possible D gene is TRBD1 (5 bases). Germline values: CDR1 LNHDA, CDR2 SQIVND (reference sequence). This CDR3 comprises 13 residues. The CDR3 coding sequence is TGTGCCGGTAGTGGGGCAGTTATCACTGAAGCTTTCTTT. The encoded protein is CAGSGAVITEAFF. Full variable domain (outside the CDR3, taken from reference TRBV19 and TRBJ1-1): DGGITQSPKYLFRKEGQNVTLSCEQNLNHDAMYWYRQDPGQGLRLIYYSQIVNDFQKGDIAEGYSVSREKKESFPLTVTSAQKNPTAFYLCAGSGAVITEAFFGQGTRLTVV.

V is TRBV5-4 and J is TRBJ2-3; D could derive from TRBD1 or TRBD2 (5 bases each). With 4 bases removed from V and 6 bases from J, the gap between germline ends came to 9 bases. CDR1 is SGHNT, CDR2 YYREEE, per germline (reference sequence). The CDR3 spans 12 residues. Written as DNA, the CDR3 is TGTGCCAGCAGCCCGTGGGGGGATACGCAGTATTTT. Protein sequence: CASSPWGDTQYF.

The sample holds one count of this clonotype. CDR3: CASRRDSLYEQYF. The CDR3 DNA sequence: TGTGCCAGCAGACGGGACTCCCTCTACGAGCAGTACTTC. The V gene is TRBV7-9, the J gene TRBJ2-7; D may be TRBD2 (6 bases). Germline CDR1 SEHNR, CDR2 FQNEAQ (reference sequence). The CDR3 totals 13 residues. V lost 6 bases and J 3 bases, leaving 12 bases between the germline ends. Full variable domain (missing parts from reference TRBV7-9 and TRBJ2-7): DTGVSQNPRHKITKRGQNVTFRCDPISEHNRLYWYRQTLGQGPEFLTYFQNEAQLEKSRLLSDRFSAERPKGSFSTLEIQRTEQGDSAMYLCASRRDSLYEQYFGPGTRLTVT.

This clonotype occurred a few times. The chain has TRBV10-3 and TRBJ2-3, with unresolved D. The CDR3 has 13 amino acids. Germline-derived CDR1 and CDR2 are ENHRY and SYGVKD. V was trimmed by 9 bases and J by 0 bases, leaving 10 bases between them. For the CDR3, the DNA is TGTGCCATGGCAAAAACTAGCACAGATACGCAGTATTTT. Translation gives CAMAKTSTDTQYF.

Only a few counts were recorded for this clonotype. The CDR3 loop is CASSRAVRVAEETQYF. The CDR3, as DNA: TGTGCCAGCAGCCGGGCGGTCAGGGTGGCAGAAGAGACCCAGTACTTC. The gene calls are TRBV5-4 and TRBJ2-7; D might be TRBD1 (5 bases). The last part of the DNA fits TRBJ2-5 better; the J call may be wrong. This CDR3 is built from 16 residues. Germline V gene lookup returns CDR1 SGHNT and CDR2 YYREEE (reference sequence).

The V and J genes are TRBV24-1 and TRBJ1-1, with D perhaps matching TRBD1 (6 bases). From germline, CDR1 is KGHDR and CDR2 SFDVKD. The CDR3 consists of 14 residues. V lost 7 bases and J 0 bases, leaving 11 bases between the germline ends. CDR3 in amino acids: CATRDSAMNTEAFF. In nucleotides, the CDR3 is TGTGCCACCAGGGACAGCGCGATGAACACTGAAGCTTTCTTT.

This clonotype was detected many times. The gene calls are TRBV9 and TRBJ2-1; 7 nucleotides match TRBD2. Germline CDR1 reads SGDLS; CDR2 reads YYNGEE. V shed 4 bases, J shed 5 bases, and the junction held 9 bases outside the gene matches. CDR3 size: 15 residues. CDR3 nucleotides: TGTGCCAGCAGCAGGCGTTCAGCGGGGAACAATGAGCAGTTCTTC. Its protein is CASSRRSAGNNEQFF.

About this clonotype itself: The junction shows a germline mismatch at one end, possibly a read error. J is TRBJ2-5 and V is TRBV19; maybe TRBD2 (5 bases). Germline CDR1 is LNHDA and CDR2 is SQIVND (reference sequence). This CDR3 has 12 amino acids. In nucleotides, the CDR3 is TGTGCCAGCCAACAAGCCGGGGAGACCCTGTACTTC. It codes for CASQQAGETLYF.

The rearrangement uses TRBV2 and TRBJ1-4; no definite D call. The CDR3 is 15 amino acids. The germline V gene encodes CDR1 SNHLY and CDR2 FYNNEI. Trimming shortened V by 4 bases and J by 0 bases, and 9 bases separated the two germline ends. CDR3 bases: TGTGCCAGCAGTGCGGTTGACTCAACTAATGAAAAACTGTTTTTT. Translation gives CASSAVDSTNEKLFF. The complete variable domain, with remaining parts taken from reference TRBV2 and TRBJ1-4, reads EPEVTQTPSHQVTQMGQEVILRCVPISNHLYFYWYRQILGQKVEFLVSFYNNEISEKSEIFDDQFSVERPDGSNFTLKIRSTKLEDSAMYFCASSAVDSTNEKLFFGSGTQLSVL.

This sequence joins TRBV7-2 and TRBJ1-2, with D hard to call. Germline V gene data show CDR1 as SGHTA and CDR2 as FQGNSA. The CDR3 contains 13 residues. Trimming took 7 bases from V and 2 from J, leaving 11 bases between them. CDR3 loop: CASIETGNYGYTF. CDR3 in DNA: TGTGCCAGCATCGAGACCGGGAACTATGGCTACACCTTC. Looking up the rest from reference TRBV7-2 and TRBJ1-2 gives the full variable domain: GAGVSQSPSNKVTEKGKDVELRCDPISGHTALYWYRQSLGQGLEFLIYFQGNSAPDKSGLPSDRFSAERTGGSVSTLTIQRTQQEDSAVYLCASIETGNYGYTFGSGTRLTVV.

The V and J genes are TRBV10-2 and TRBJ2-7; no clear D. This CDR3 is built from 12 residues. From germline, CDR1 is WSHSY and CDR2 SAAADI. Trimming removed 6 bases at V and 2 bases at J, with 8 bases between. The CDR3, as DNA: TGCGCCAGCAGGGACGGGCCCTACGAGCAGTACTTC. Translating it yields CASRDGPYEQYF.

The chain links TRBV7-2 to TRBJ2-5; TRBD2 matches 11 bases. Germline CDR1 is SGHTA and CDR2 is FQGNSA. The CDR3 consists of 18 residues. V was pared by 1 base and J by 1 base, with 8 bases of the junction left unmatched. The DNA for the CDR3 is TGTGCCAGCAGCTTAGGAGGGCTAGCGGGGGGCACCCAAGAGACCCAGTACTTC. Residues: CASSLGGLAGGTQETQYF.

This clonotype was seen only once. V gene TRBV24-1 combines with J gene TRBJ2-1, with 7 positions matching TRBD1. Germline lookup yields CDR1 KGHDR and CDR2 SFDVKD. With 5 bases clipped from V and 11 bases from J, the junction kept 5 bases outside the gene matches. This CDR3 region has 12 residues. For the CDR3, the DNA is TGTGCCACCAGTGCCGCAGGGGGACAGCAGTTCTTC. It encodes CATSAAGGQQFF.

J is TRBJ2-2 and V is TRBV11-3, with D unresolved. Germline V gene sequence: CDR1 SGHNT, CDR2 YENEEA. The CDR3 consists of 12 residues. Trimming removed 7 bases from V and 1 base from J, with 4 bases in between. CDR3 residues: CASTGNTGELFF. The CDR3, as DNA: TGTGCCAGCACAGGGAACACCGGGGAGCTGTTTTTT.

As concerns this clonotype: This CDR3 is missing its conserved last phenylalanine or tryptophan, likely due to a read error. This CDR3 is CASSPGQNYEQYL. CDR3 coding DNA: TGTGCCAGCAGCCCGGGACAGAACTACGAGCAGTACCTC. The chain recombines TRBV7-9 with TRBJ2-7; 7 bases fit TRBD1. CDR3 size: 13 residues. Germline V gives CDR1 SEHNR, CDR2 FQNEAQ (reference sequence). The ends lost 5 bases at V and 3 bases at J; junction bases unmatched: 4.

This clonotype was observed many times. The gene calls are TRBV12-3 or TRBV12-4 and TRBJ2-2; 13 bases map to TRBD2. The trim removed 5 bases at V and 5 bases at J, leaving 2 bases unmatched. This CDR3 is built from 15 residues. The CDR3 region has the DNA TGTGCCAGCAGTACACTAGCGGGGGGGACCGGGGAGCTGTTTTTT. As protein: CASSTLAGGTGELFF.

This clonotype was detected ten times or more. This sequence joins TRBV5-1 and TRBJ1-3; D may be TRBD1 (6 bases). V was pared by 0 bases and J by 5 bases, with 9 bases between. CDR1 is SGHRS, CDR2 YFSETQ, per germline. The CDR3 sequence is 14 residues long. The CDR3 DNA is TGCGCCAGCAGCTTGGCAGGGGCGAGAAACACCATATATTTT. Translated, it gives CASSLAGARNTIYF.

Turning to this clonotype: It may be a read error: a sequence one base away is much more abundant. The DNA is left out, because the CDR3 cannot be placed on it with certainty; the CDR3 is given as TCRdb lists it. J is TRBJ1-3 and V is TRBV7-8. The CDR3 contains 15 residues when both ends are counted. Germline loops: CDR1 SGHVS, CDR2 FQNEAQ. The CDR3 loop is CASSLPVGSGNTIHF.

This clonotype was recorded at least ten times. This chain links TRBV19 with TRBJ2-5; D is ambiguous. With 3 bases removed from V and 0 bases from J, the gap between germline ends came to 5 bases. The germline CDR1 and CDR2 sequences are LNHDA and SQIVND (reference sequence). The CDR3 contains 13 residues. The CDR3 protein is CASSMSYQETQYF. CDR3 DNA sequence: TGTGCCAGTAGTATGTCGTACCAAGAGACCCAGTACTTC.